Given below is one T cell receptor beta chain in context. Its matching antigen is unknown. Unique molecular identifiers were carried by the TCR beta cDNA libraries. Roughly 0.5 million cDNA molecules were obtained from roughly 1.1 to 9.2 million T cells. One entry per CDR3 protein results from TCRdb running MiXCR on the PCR reads. The data hold roughly 580,000 distinct CDR3 sequences, with roughly 47% observed a single time. Trimming at V came to 6 bases and at J to 7 bases, leaving 10 bases not matched to a gene. The CDR3 is 16 amino acids. Germline V lookup: CDR1 KGHDR, CDR2 SFDVKD. The data derive from a study of post-analysis software for immune sequencing data. General study points: Controls' normalized Chao1 diversity significantly exceeded that of multiple sclerosis patients. In patients, about five TRBV segments were more frequent than in controls, with TRBV5-6, TRBV5-1 and TRBV20-1 among them.

The rearrangement joins TRBV24-1 to TRBJ2-1, with 11 nucleotides matching TRBD2. The sample consisted of blood. This sequence was found in a girl aged 10 to 17 with multiple sclerosis. CDR3 nucleotides: TGTGCCACCAGTAAACTAGCGGGAGCCACCCATAATGAGCAGTTCTTC. Its protein product is CATSKLAGATHNEQFF.